This TCR beta chain was recovered during a study of T-cell reconstitution after alpha-beta-depleted transplantation in children. A library of TCRbeta sequences, prepared with unique molecular identifiers, was generated. One entry per CDR3 protein results from TCRdb running MiXCR on the PCR reads. The sample includes about 500,000 distinct CDR3 sequences, over 25% of them seen just once. The material was PBMCs from the stem cell graft donor, obtained from the stem cell graft. The sequence derives from a human donor who donated a stem cell graft to a child with aplastic anemia.

CDR3 sequence (DNA): TGTGCCACAAAACCCATGAACACTGAAGCTTTCTTT. Protein sequence: CATKPMNTEAFF. The chain uses TRBV28 and TRBJ1-1; no clear D gene. In germline, CDR1 is MDHEN, CDR2 SYDVKM. The CDR3 spans 12 residues. The V gene lost 10 bases and the J gene lost 0 bases, with 9 bases spanning the gap.